Presented here are 20 T cell receptor beta chains from one specimen sequenced in a study of breast tumors, draining lymph nodes, adjacent tissues (dated by TCRdb to 2016 to 2018). Lymph node samples came from the axillary draining lymph nodes of breast cancer patients. Libraries were made using multiplex PCR. The instrument was an Illumina HiSeq 2000. TCRdb ran its own pipeline on the public reads, namely fastp trimming at Q25 and MiXCR clone calling, and kept in-frame beta chains. Rows merge per CDR3 protein into single entries with the most common DNA and genes. This sample comprises around 190,000 distinct CDR3 sequences, roughly 30% of them detected only once. The top ten constitute about 3.9% of the sample. Sequenced input: axillary lymph node tissue. These receptors came from a female donor with breast cancer. Some clones in this sample may be carry-over from other donors' samples.

This clonotype was seen many times. The chain carries TRBV12-3 or TRBV12-4 and TRBJ2-5; D might be TRBD2 (6 bases). The CDR3 length is 13 residues. Trimming pared 6 bases from V and 5 bases from J, leaving 13 bases between. CDR3 sequence (DNA): TGTGCCAGCAGCATTAGCGGCCGGGAGACCCAGTACTTC. Protein product: CASSISGRETQYF.

This clonotype was detected ten times or more. This chain uses TRBV7-9 with TRBJ1-4; the D is unclear. This CDR3 is 15 amino acids long. CDR1 is SEHNR, CDR2 FQNEAQ, per germline (reference sequence). The V gene lost 2 bases and the J gene lost 7 bases, with 14 bases spanning the gap. CDR3 DNA: TGTGCCAGCAGCTTATCCATCTTGACGGGTGAAAAACTGTTTTTT. It yields the protein CASSLSILTGEKLFF.

This clonotype was detected ten times or more. V gene TRBV12-3 or TRBV12-4 combines with J gene TRBJ2-5; 9 bases agree with TRBD2. V lost 1 base, J lost 4 bases, and 7 bases stayed unmatched. This CDR3 is built from 16 residues. As DNA, the CDR3 is TGTGCCAGCAGTTTAGGCGGGCGGGGGGGCCGAGAGACCCAGTACTTC. This codes for CASSLGGRGGRETQYF.

In this sample, this clonotype turned up many times. The chain recombines TRBV2 with TRBJ1-4; 7 nucleotides align to TRBD1. V was clipped by 7 bases and J by 10 bases; unmatched bases: 9. This CDR3 region has 13 residues. Germline assignment: CDR1 SNHLY and CDR2 FYNNEI. The CDR3: CASIGTESPKLFF. The CDR3 nucleotides are TGTGCCAGCATTGGGACAGAGAGTCCAAAACTGTTTTTT.

This clonotype was counted many times. The chain joins TRBV4-1 to TRBJ1-2; 9 nucleotides line up with TRBD1. Germline lookup yields CDR1 MGHRA and CDR2 YSYEKL. The ends lost 0 bases at V and 4 bases at J; junction bases unmatched: 6. CDR3 size: 16 residues. The CDR3 region is CASSQDSQGAFYGYTF. The CDR3, as DNA: TGCGCCAGCAGCCAAGATTCACAGGGGGCGTTCTATGGCTACACCTTC.

As to this clonotype: This could be a read error, since a much larger clone is one nucleotide away. The rearrangement joins TRBV5-5 to TRBJ2-7; no firm D call. CDR3 length: 12 residues. Germline CDR1 and CDR2: SGHKS and YYEKEE (reference sequence). Between the trimmed V and J ends, which lost 0 bases and 6 bases, there was a span of 7 bases. CDR3 DNA: TGTGCCAGCAGCTTGGGAGGTACCGAGCAGTACTTC. It yields the protein CASSLGGTEQYF.

This clonotype was recorded a few times. This could be a read error, since a much larger clone is one nucleotide away. The chain combines TRBV7-6 with TRBJ2-1, with a possible D match to TRBD2 (5 bases). The CDR3 covers 14 residues. Germline CDR1 is SGHVS and CDR2 is FNYEAQ. Trimming stripped 1 base from V and 8 bases from J, with 12 bases between. The CDR3 DNA is TGTGCCAGCAGCTTAGTACTAGAGGGAGATGAGCAGTTCTTC. It encodes CASSLVLEGDEQFF.

This clonotype was detected ten times or more. The gene calls are TRBV27 and TRBJ2-1, with 12 nucleotides matching TRBD1. The junction had 7 bases not matched to a gene; V was cut back by 6 bases and J by 4 bases. Germline assignment: CDR1 MNHEY and CDR2 SMNVEV (reference sequence). The CDR3 has 16 amino acids. The CDR3 DNA follows: TGTGCCAGCAGGGACGGGGACAGGGGGCCTTACAATGAGCAGTTCTTC. This encodes CASRDGDRGPYNEQFF.

This chain joins TRBV6-6 and TRBJ1-2, with D uncertain. The CDR3 is made up of 9 amino acids. CDR1 and CDR2 from the germline V gene are MNHNY and SVGAGI (reference sequence). Trimming removed 4 bases from V and 12 bases from J, with 6 bases in between. This CDR3 is CASSLANTF. DNA of the CDR3: TGTGCCAGCAGTTTGGCAAACACCTTC.

Points on this clonotype: A much more abundant neighbour one base away suggests this may be a read error. The chain joins TRBV20-1 to TRBJ2-7; 8 nucleotides agree with TRBD2. This CDR3 has 13 amino acids. Germline assignment: CDR1 DFQATT and CDR2 SNEGSKA (reference sequence). The CDR3 DNA is TGCAGTGCCAGAGCGGGAGCTCGGTACGGGCAGTACTTC. This translates into CSARAGARYGQYF.

As to this clonotype: The junction departs from germline at one end; a sequencing error may be responsible. The J gene is TRBJ1-4, the V gene TRBV6-5; possibly TRBD1 for D (5 bases). Germline V gene lookup returns CDR1 MNHEY and CDR2 SVGAGI. The CDR3 is 18 amino acids. The CDR3: CASSYSKGAGLANEKLVF. The CDR3 coding sequence is TGTGCCAGCAGTTACTCTAAAGGAGCGGGGCTAGCCAATGAAAAACTGGTTTTT.

This clonotype was picked up many times. The V and J genes are TRBV10-1 and TRBJ2-1, with D perhaps matching TRBD1 (5 bases). The CDR3 runs to 14 residues. Germline loops: CDR1 WNHNN, CDR2 SYGVQD (reference sequence). Trimming shortened V by 0 bases and J by 5 bases, and 8 bases separated the two germline ends. The CDR3 protein is CASSESGDNNEQFF. CDR3 sequence (DNA): TGCGCCAGCAGTGAGTCAGGGGATAACAATGAGCAGTTCTTC.

In its sample, this clonotype was seen many times. One end of the junction is discordant with germline, which a read error may explain. V gene TRBV27 combines with J gene TRBJ1-2, with TRBD1 as a possible D gene (5 bases). Germline lookup yields CDR1 MNHEY and CDR2 SMNVEV (reference sequence). The CDR3 is made up of 13 amino acids. This CDR3 reads CASGLSGGYGYTF. The CDR3 DNA reads TGTGCCAGCGGTTTATCCGGGGGCTATGGCTACACCTTC.

This clonotype was recorded at least ten times. CDR3: CASGTGQGAGLYNEQFF. CDR3 coding DNA: TGCGCCAGCGGCACAGGACAGGGGGCGGGCCTATACAATGAGCAGTTCTTC. The chain couples TRBV5-1 to TRBJ2-1; 11 positions match TRBD1. Germline-derived CDR1 and CDR2 are SGHRS and YFSETQ. The CDR3 covers 17 residues. V was clipped by 7 bases and J by 4 bases; unmatched bases: 13.

This clonotype has a count of ten or more. The rearrangement joins TRBV6-5 to TRBJ1-5; D perhaps matches TRBD1 (6 bases). V was clipped by 6 bases and J by 3 bases, with 18 bases between them. CDR1 and CDR2 (germline): MNHEY, SVGAGI. This CDR3 spans 16 amino acids. CDR3 in amino acids: CASSKFPGAPNQPQHF. The CDR3 bases are TGTGCCAGCAGCAAGTTTCCAGGGGCACCCAATCAGCCCCAGCATTTT.

Many counts were recorded for this clonotype. The chain joins TRBV6-5 to TRBJ1-3; D gene uncertain. Deletions cut 8 bases from V and 3 bases from J, with 11 bases between. The CDR3 runs to 13 residues. Germline-derived CDR1 and CDR2 are MNHEY and SVGAGI. In DNA, the CDR3 is TGTGCCAGCGGCGGGGTCGGTGGAAACACCATATATTTT. It is translated as CASGGVGGNTIYF.

This chain connects TRBV5-4 to TRBJ2-1; D gene ambiguous. Trimming removed 4 bases at V and 9 bases at J, with 38 bases between. From germline, CDR1 is SGHNT and CDR2 YYREEE (reference sequence). This CDR3 contains 21 residues. In DNA, the CDR3 is TGTGCCAGCAGCATATATCTCTACAGCGTTGAAGGCTCCACTGTCCTTGGTGAGCAGTTCTTC. This encodes CASSIYLYSVEGSTVLGEQFF.

J is TRBJ1-1 and V is TRBV11-2; D not certain. V was cut by 2 bases and J by 2 bases, with 12 bases left in between. The germline V gene has CDR1 SGHAT and CDR2 FQNNGV. The CDR3 spans 15 residues. For the CDR3, the DNA is TGTGCCAGCAGCTTAATGAGGAGGCGAAACACTGAAGCTTTCTTT. Translation gives CASSLMRRRNTEAFF.

This clonotype is judged medium-sized. This chain links TRBV20-1 with TRBJ1-2; D gene unclear. This CDR3 comprises 14 residues. Between the trimmed V and J ends, which lost 1 base and 2 bases, there was a span of 11 bases. Germline CDR1 is DFQATT and CDR2 is SNEGSKA (reference sequence). The chain's CDR3 is CSARAGAGNYGYTF. In nucleotides, the CDR3 is TGCAGTGCTAGAGCTGGTGCGGGGAACTATGGCTACACCTTC.

This chain connects TRBV20-1 to TRBJ2-5; D possibly corresponds to TRBD2 (6 bases). The CDR3 has 15 residues. Germline CDR1 is DFQATT and CDR2 is SNEGSKA (reference sequence). The V gene lost 5 bases and the J gene lost 5 bases, with 21 bases spanning the gap. In nucleotides, the CDR3 is TGCAGTGCTGGGGCGGATAGCGGTACTATGGAGACCCAGTACTTC. Translating it yields CSAGADSGTMETQYF.